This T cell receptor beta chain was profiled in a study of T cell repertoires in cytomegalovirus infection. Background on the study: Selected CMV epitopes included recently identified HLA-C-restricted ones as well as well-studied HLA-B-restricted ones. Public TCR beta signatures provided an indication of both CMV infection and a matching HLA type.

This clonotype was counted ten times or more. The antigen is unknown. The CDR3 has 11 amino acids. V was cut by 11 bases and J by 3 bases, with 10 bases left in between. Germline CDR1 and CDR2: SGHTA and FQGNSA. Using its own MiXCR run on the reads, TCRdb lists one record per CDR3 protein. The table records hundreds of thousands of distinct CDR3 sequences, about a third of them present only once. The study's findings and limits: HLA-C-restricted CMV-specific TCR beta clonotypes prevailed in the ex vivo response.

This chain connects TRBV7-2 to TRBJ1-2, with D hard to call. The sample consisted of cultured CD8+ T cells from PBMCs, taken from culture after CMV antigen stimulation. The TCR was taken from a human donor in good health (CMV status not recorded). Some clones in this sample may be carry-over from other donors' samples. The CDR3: CALREDYGYTF. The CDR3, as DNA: TGTGCCTTGCGGGAGGACTATGGCTACACCTTC.